This TCR beta chain was sequenced in a study of T cell changes during pregnancy in multiple sclerosis. V was clipped by 4 bases and J by 0 bases, with 10 bases between them. There are 14 residues in the CDR3. Germline CDR1 and CDR2: SGHNT and YYREEE (reference sequence). TCRdb's table, derived via immunoSEQ multiplex PCR, lists solely in-frame clones and lacks some. The sample contains around 23,000 clones, over 85% of which appear only once. The starting material was CD8+ T cells from peripheral blood mononuclear cells, obtained in the third trimester of pregnancy. V gene TRBV5-4 combines with J gene TRBJ2-5, with TRBD2 as a possible D gene (6 bases). This TCR derives from a female donor in good health, enrolled as a control in a pregnancy study. The CDR3 sequence: CASSVSGYQETQYF. CDR3 bases: TGTGCCAGCAGCGTTAGCGGCTACCAAGAGACCCAGTACTTC. Together with reference TRBV5-4 and TRBJ2-5, the CDR3 gives the full variable domain: ETGVTQSPTHLIKTRGQQVTLRCSSQSGHNTVSWYQQALGQGPQFIFQYYREEENGRGNFPPRFSGLQFPNYSSELNVNALELDDSALYLCASSVSGYQETQYFGPGTRLLVL.